This TCR beta chain was identified during a study of blood T cell repertoires in COVID-19. Whole-study context: Both acute and convalescent COVID-19 samples were obtained from the United States, Italy and Spain.

The table came from immunoSEQ multiplex PCR; TCRdb's copy has only in-frame clones and leaves some out. The sample yields approximately 220,000 clones, 80% to 90% seen once. Participant age was about 18 to 89 years, and participants resided in about two dozen US areas. Self-reported history from a screening survey and questionnaire set each donor's cohort. The V and J ends lost 3 bases and 0 bases respectively, with 9 bases between them. Per the germline V gene, CDR1 is MNHEY and CDR2 is SMNVEV (reference sequence). This CDR3 is built from 15 residues. Sequenced: PBMCs or T cells enriched from blood (not recorded which). The rearrangement joins TRBV27 to TRBJ2-1; D remains ambiguous. The TCR sequence derives from a woman aged 30 to 39 who had been exposed to COVID-19. CDR3: CASSFRLSSYNEQFF. CDR3 nucleotides: TGTGCCAGCAGTTTCAGGCTTAGCTCCTACAATGAGCAGTTCTTC.